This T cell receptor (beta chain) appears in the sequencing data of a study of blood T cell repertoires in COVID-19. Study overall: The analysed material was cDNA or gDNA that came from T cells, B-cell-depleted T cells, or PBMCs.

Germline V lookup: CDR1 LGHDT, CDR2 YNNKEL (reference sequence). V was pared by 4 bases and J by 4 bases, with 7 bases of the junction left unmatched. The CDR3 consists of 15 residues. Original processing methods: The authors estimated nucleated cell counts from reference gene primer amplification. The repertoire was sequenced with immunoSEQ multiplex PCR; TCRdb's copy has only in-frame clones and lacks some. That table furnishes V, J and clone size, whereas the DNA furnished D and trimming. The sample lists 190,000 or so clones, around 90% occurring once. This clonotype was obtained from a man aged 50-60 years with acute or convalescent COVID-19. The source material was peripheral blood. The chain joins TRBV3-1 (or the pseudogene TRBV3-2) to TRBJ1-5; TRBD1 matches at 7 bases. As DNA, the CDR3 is TGTGCCAGCAGCCGGAACAGGGGAGTTAATCAGCCCCAGCATTTT. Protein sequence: CASSRNRGVNQPQHF.